The 26 T cell receptor beta chains in this list originate from one sample, sequenced in a study of a mutant IDH1 vaccine in newly diagnosed glioma. Antigens for these TCRs are unknown. Profiled with immunoSEQ multiplex PCR; TCRdb holds only in-frame clones, not every one. The sample includes about 82,000 clones, approximately 85% seen only once; the top ten take approximately 2%. Time point in this sample: week 23, last vaccination. The vaccine gave 300 ug of a 20-mer mutant IDH1 peptide subcutaneously per dose. Here the sequenced sample was PBMCs, taken from a glioma patient whose treatment included an IDH1 peptide vaccine. These receptors all stem from a man aged 25 to 40 with glioma. Some clones in this sample may be carry-over from other donors' samples.

This chain joins TRBV14 and TRBJ1-2; possibly TRBD1 for D (6 bases). Trimming took off 1 base at V and 1 base at J, with 10 bases between the two ends. The CDR3 spans 15 residues. Per germline, CDR1 SGHDN and CDR2 FVKESK. The CDR3 region has the DNA TGTGCCAGCAGCCAAGTCCAGGACAGTAACTATGGCTACACCTTC. It is translated as CASSQVQDSNYGYTF.

The chain has TRBV5-1 and TRBJ2-5; no clear D gene. Per germline, CDR1 SGHRS and CDR2 YFSETQ. Between the trimmed V and J ends, which lost 4 bases and 1 base, there was a span of 8 bases. This CDR3 spans 13 amino acids. The CDR3 spells CASSASSQETQYF. The CDR3 bases are TGCGCCAGCAGCGCCAGTAGCCAAGAGACCCAGTACTTC.

J is TRBJ2-7 and V is TRBV7-2; no reliable D call. V dropped 5 bases and J dropped 3 bases, with 11 bases sitting between them. Germline V gives CDR1 SGHTA, CDR2 FQGNSA. CDR3 size: 13 residues. The CDR3 loop reads CASSPSEYYEQYF. CDR3 DNA: TGTGCCAGCAGCCCCTCGGAGTACTACGAGCAGTACTTC. Full variable domain (outside the CDR3, taken from reference TRBV7-2 and TRBJ2-7): GAGVSQSPSNKVTEKGKDVELRCDPISGHTALYWYRQSLGQGLEFLIYFQGNSAPDKSGLPSDRFSAERTGGSVSTLTIQRTQQEDSAVYLCASSPSEYYEQYFGPGTRLTVT.

The chain carries TRBV5-1 and TRBJ2-5; 7 positions match TRBD2. Germline trimming cut 0 bases from V and 5 bases from J; bases unmatched to any gene: 4. From germline, CDR1 is SGHRS and CDR2 YFSETQ. The CDR3 consists of 14 residues. The CDR3 protein is CASSLEGRGETQYF. The DNA of the CDR3 is TGCGCCAGCAGCTTGGAAGGGCGGGGGGAGACCCAGTACTTC.

V usage is TRBV9 and J usage is TRBJ2-3; TRBD2 matches 7 bases. Germline lookup yields CDR1 SGDLS and CDR2 YYNGEE. The V and J ends lost 3 bases and 3 bases, in that order; junction bases with no gene match: 1. The CDR3 runs 13 residues. CDR3: CASSAGGTDTQYF. For the CDR3, the DNA is TGTGCCAGCAGCGCCGGGGGGACAGATACGCAGTATTTT.

The rearrangement uses TRBV2 and TRBJ1-4; 8 bases are a match to TRBD1. This CDR3 has 14 residues. The V gene end was trimmed by 7 bases and the J gene end by 5 bases; junction bases not matched to a gene: 6. Germline-derived CDR1 and CDR2 are SNHLY and FYNNEI. The DNA of the CDR3 is TGTGCCAGCATTAGGGACAGGATGAATGAAAAACTGTTTTTT. Amino acids: CASIRDRMNEKLFF.

V and J are TRBV6-5 and TRBJ2-7, with 7 bases aligning to TRBD2. The CDR3 consists of 12 residues. In germline, CDR1 is MNHEY, CDR2 SVGAGI. With 6 bases clipped from V and 4 bases from J, the junction kept 3 bases outside the gene matches. CDR3 in amino acids: CASRGGSYEQYF. CDR3 sequence (DNA): TGTGCCAGCAGGGGCGGGAGTTACGAGCAGTACTTC.

The rearrangement uses TRBV4-1 and TRBJ2-3; 8 nucleotides line up with TRBD1. V was clipped by 1 base and J by 3 bases; unmatched bases: 6. The CDR3 is 16 residues long. CDR1 is MGHRA, CDR2 YSYEKL, per germline. The CDR3 coding sequence is TGCGCCAGCAGCCAAGGAGGTAGGGACAGGACAGATACGCAGTATTTT. Protein sequence: CASSQGGRDRTDTQYF.

The rearrangement uses TRBV6-1 and TRBJ2-1; 13 bases map to TRBD2. V shed 1 base, J shed 8 bases, and the junction held 2 bases outside the gene matches. This CDR3 is built from 15 residues. CDR1 and CDR2 from the germline V gene are MNHNS and SASEGT. The CDR3 is CASSEVLAGGDEQFF. The CDR3 bases are TGTGCCAGCAGTGAAGTACTAGCGGGAGGGGATGAGCAGTTCTTC.

The V gene is TRBV19, the J gene TRBJ2-6; 9 positions agree with TRBD1. The V gene end was trimmed by 7 bases and the J gene end by 4 bases; junction bases not matched to a gene: 8. Germline lookup yields CDR1 LNHDA and CDR2 SQIVND (reference sequence). CDR3 length: 16 amino acids. The CDR3 spells CASTRDRAQGANVLTF. CDR3 sequence (DNA): TGTGCCAGTACCCGGGACAGGGCGCAAGGGGCCAACGTCCTGACTTTC.

In this sample, this clone turned up once. The V and J genes are TRBV5-6 and TRBJ2-7, with D possibly TRBD1 on 6 matching bases. The germline V and J ends were trimmed by 0 bases and 1 base, with 17 bases remaining between them. From germline, CDR1 is SGHDT and CDR2 YYEEEE. CDR3 length: 17 residues. CDR3 sequence: CASSLAPTFQGSYEQYF. CDR3 in DNA: TGTGCCAGCAGCTTGGCCCCTACATTTCAGGGGTCCTACGAGCAGTACTTC.

V usage is TRBV13 and J usage is TRBJ1-1; D is unclear. Germline CDR1 PRHDT, CDR2 FYEKMQ (reference sequence). V was trimmed by 0 bases and J by 12 bases, leaving 8 bases between them. CDR3 length: 11 residues. CDR3 loop: CASSLGAETFF. CDR3 in DNA: TGTGCCAGCAGCTTAGGGGCAGAGACTTTCTTT.

The J gene is TRBJ2-7, the V gene TRBV6-5; no clear D. V was cut by 0 bases and J by 4 bases, with 13 bases left in between. The CDR3 is 15 amino acids. The V gene's germline CDR1 is MNHEY and CDR2 SVGAGI. The CDR3 region has the DNA TGTGCCAGCAGTTACTCGGTTGCAAGAGGTTACGAGCAGTACTTC. As protein: CASSYSVARGYEQYF.

V gene TRBV2 combines with J gene TRBJ2-7; 7 bases are a match to TRBD1. Trimming took 10 bases from V and 2 from J; bases not matched to a gene: 11. The CDR3 runs to 14 residues. The V gene's germline CDR1 is SNHLY and CDR2 FYNNEI. This chain's CDR3 is CANGTGTVPYEQYF. As DNA, the CDR3 is TGTGCCAACGGAACCGGGACAGTCCCCTACGAGCAGTACTTC.

The chain is built from TRBV7-2 and TRBJ2-2; a possible D gene is TRBD1 (6 bases). Per the germline V gene, CDR1 is SGHTA and CDR2 is FQGNSA. The CDR3 runs to 17 residues. With 5 bases removed from V and 3 bases from J, the gap between germline ends came to 19 bases. This chain's CDR3 is CASSDPYGGWDTGELFF. In DNA form, the CDR3 reads TGTGCCAGCAGCGACCCCTATGGGGGCTGGGACACCGGGGAGCTGTTTTTT. Filled out from reference TRBV7-2 and TRBJ2-2, the complete variable domain reads GAGVSQSPSNKVTEKGKDVELRCDPISGHTALYWYRQSLGQGLEFLIYFQGNSAPDKSGLPSDRFSAERTGGSVSTLTIQRTQQEDSAVYLCASSDPYGGWDTGELFFGEGSRLTVL.

The rearrangement joins TRBV6-6 to TRBJ2-2; tentatively, D is TRBD2 (5 bases). The CDR3 has 15 residues. Germline values: CDR1 MNHNY, CDR2 SVGAGI (reference sequence). V shed 4 bases and J shed 3 bases, with 12 bases lying between them. As DNA, the CDR3 is TGTGCCAGCAGTTCGCCTCAGAGGGACACCGGGGAGCTGTTTTTT. Protein: CASSSPQRDTGELFF.

V and J are TRBV19 and TRBJ2-1, with a possible D match to TRBD2 (5 bases). Trimming took off 3 bases at V and 7 bases at J, with 16 bases between the two ends. Germline V lookup: CDR1 LNHDA, CDR2 SQIVND (reference sequence). This CDR3 spans 15 amino acids. CDR3 sequence: CASSIRAGERNEQFF. The CDR3 nucleotides are TGTGCCAGTAGTATTAGGGCCGGGGAAAGGAATGAGCAGTTCTTC.

The V and J genes are TRBV9 and TRBJ1-1; D is unresolved. Between the trimmed V and J ends, which lost 4 bases and 4 bases, there was a span of 17 bases. CDR1 is SGDLS, CDR2 YYNGEE, per germline. The CDR3 sequence is 15 residues long. The CDR3 coding sequence is TGTGCCAGCAGCCAACGGGAGGGAGGGAGCACTGAAGCTTTCTTT. This gives the protein CASSQREGGSTEAFF.

The chain combines TRBV7-2 with TRBJ1-1; D is perhaps TRBD1 (5 bases). The germline gives CDR1 SGHTA, CDR2 FQGNSA. V was clipped by 1 base and J by 4 bases, with 7 bases between them. The CDR3 runs 13 residues. The CDR3 loop is CASSLGTGTEAFF. CDR3 DNA: TGTGCCAGCAGCTTAGGAACAGGCACTGAAGCTTTCTTT.

V gene TRBV11-3 combines with J gene TRBJ2-1, with 7 positions matching TRBD2. This CDR3 is built from 13 residues. Germline assignment: CDR1 SGHNT and CDR2 YENEEA. With 4 bases clipped from V and 10 bases from J, the junction kept 7 bases outside the gene matches. CDR3 nucleotide sequence: TGTGCCAGCAGCTCGACGACGGGGGGAGAGCAGTTCTTC. This sequence encodes CASSSTTGGEQFF.

The chain uses TRBV19 and TRBJ2-7, with 7 bases identical to TRBD2. This CDR3 region has 13 residues. The germline CDR1 and CDR2 sequences are LNHDA and SQIVND (reference sequence). Trimming at V came to 4 bases and at J to 4 bases, leaving 4 bases not matched to a gene. The CDR3 DNA is TGTGCCAGTAGTACAATCGGGGGGTACGAGCAGTACTTC. It specifies CASSTIGGYEQYF.

The chain employs TRBV7-9 and TRBJ1-2, with D perhaps matching TRBD1 (6 bases). CDR1 is SEHNR, CDR2 FQNEAQ, per germline (reference sequence). Trimming shortened V by 1 base and J by 7 bases, and 16 bases separated the two germline ends. The CDR3 sequence is 15 residues long. The chain's CDR3 is CASSLGQGYDSGYTF. The CDR3 DNA reads TGTGCCAGCAGCTTAGGGCAGGGGTACGACAGTGGCTACACCTTC.

This chain joins TRBV7-9 and TRBJ2-7; 12 nucleotides align to TRBD2. This CDR3 is built from 17 residues. The J segment lost 6 bases and the V segment lost 5 bases, leaving 14 bases of the junction unmatched. CDR1 is SEHNR and CDR2 is FQNEAQ in the germline V gene (reference sequence). The CDR3 sequence: CASSPTGLAGGLAEQYF. In DNA form, the CDR3 reads TGTGCCAGCAGCCCTACTGGGCTAGCGGGAGGGCTGGCCGAGCAGTACTTC.

CDR3: CASLGLAGVSEQFF. The CDR3 bases are TGTGCCAGCCTAGGACTAGCGGGAGTCAGTGAGCAGTTCTTC. The chain is built from TRBV6-1 and TRBJ2-1; 13 bases map to TRBD2. CDR1 and CDR2 from the germline V gene are MNHNS and SASEGT. V lost 8 bases to trimming and J lost 9 bases; unmatched junction nucleotides: 7. CDR3 length: 14 residues.

The chain has TRBV6-6 and TRBJ1-1; 9 bases align to TRBD1. In germline, CDR1 is MNHNY, CDR2 SVGAGI (reference sequence). This CDR3 is 15 amino acids long. Trimming took 2 bases from V and 9 from J; bases not matched to a gene: 10. This CDR3 is CASSYAIETGGKAFF. As DNA, the CDR3 is TGTGCCAGCAGTTACGCAATTGAAACAGGGGGCAAAGCTTTCTTT.

The chain uses TRBV29-1 and TRBJ2-2, with D perhaps being TRBD1 or TRBD2 (6 bases each). In germline, CDR1 is SQVTM, CDR2 ANQGSEA. Trimming shortened V by 6 bases and J by 5 bases, and 25 bases separated the two germline ends. The CDR3 is 17 residues long. This CDR3 reads CSVQKGGGSGGTGELFF. For the CDR3, the DNA is TGCAGCGTCCAGAAGGGGGGAGGAAGCGGCGGAACCGGGGAGCTGTTTTTT.